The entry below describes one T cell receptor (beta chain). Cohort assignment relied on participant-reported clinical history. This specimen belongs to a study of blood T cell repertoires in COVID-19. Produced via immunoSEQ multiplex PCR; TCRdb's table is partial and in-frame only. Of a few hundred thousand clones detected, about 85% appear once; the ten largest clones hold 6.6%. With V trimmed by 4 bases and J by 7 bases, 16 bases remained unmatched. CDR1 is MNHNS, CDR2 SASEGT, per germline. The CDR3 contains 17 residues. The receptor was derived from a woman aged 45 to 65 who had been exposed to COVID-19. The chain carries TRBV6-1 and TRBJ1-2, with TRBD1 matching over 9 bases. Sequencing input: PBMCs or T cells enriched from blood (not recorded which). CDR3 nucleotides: TGTGCCAGCAGTGGCGCTGGGGGACAGGGAAGGTGGGGTGGCTACACCTTC. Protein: CASSGAGGQGRWGGYTF.